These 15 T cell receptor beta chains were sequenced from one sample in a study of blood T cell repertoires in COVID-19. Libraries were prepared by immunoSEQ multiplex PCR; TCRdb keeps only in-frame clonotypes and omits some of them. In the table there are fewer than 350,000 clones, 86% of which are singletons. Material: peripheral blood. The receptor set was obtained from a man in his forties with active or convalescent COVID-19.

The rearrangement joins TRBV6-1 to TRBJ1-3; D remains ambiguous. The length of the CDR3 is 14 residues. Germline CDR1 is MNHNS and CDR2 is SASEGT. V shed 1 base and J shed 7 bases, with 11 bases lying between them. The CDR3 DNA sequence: TGTGCCAGCAGTGAAGTACAAGCGGGGAACACCATATATTTT. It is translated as CASSEVQAGNTIYF.

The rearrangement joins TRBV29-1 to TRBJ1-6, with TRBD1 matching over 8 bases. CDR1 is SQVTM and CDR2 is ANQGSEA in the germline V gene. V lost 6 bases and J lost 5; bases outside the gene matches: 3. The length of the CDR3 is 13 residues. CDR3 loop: CSVQTGDNSPLHF. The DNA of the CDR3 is TGCAGCGTCCAGACAGGGGATAATTCACCCCTCCACTTT.

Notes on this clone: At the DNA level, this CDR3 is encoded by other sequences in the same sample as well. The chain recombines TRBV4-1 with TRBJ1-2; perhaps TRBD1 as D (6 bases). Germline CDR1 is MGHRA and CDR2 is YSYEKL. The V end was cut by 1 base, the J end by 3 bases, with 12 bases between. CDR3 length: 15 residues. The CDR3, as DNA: TGCGCCAGCAGCCAAGTGGCTGGGGGCGACTATGGCTACACCTTC. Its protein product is CASSQVAGGDYGYTF.

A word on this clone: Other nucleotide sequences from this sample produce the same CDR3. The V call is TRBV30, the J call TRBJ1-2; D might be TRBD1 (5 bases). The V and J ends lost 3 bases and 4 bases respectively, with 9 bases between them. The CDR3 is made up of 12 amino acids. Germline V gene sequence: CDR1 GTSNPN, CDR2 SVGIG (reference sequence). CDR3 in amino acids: CAWRLDSYGYTF. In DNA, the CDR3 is TGTGCCTGGAGACTTGACAGCTATGGCTACACCTTC.

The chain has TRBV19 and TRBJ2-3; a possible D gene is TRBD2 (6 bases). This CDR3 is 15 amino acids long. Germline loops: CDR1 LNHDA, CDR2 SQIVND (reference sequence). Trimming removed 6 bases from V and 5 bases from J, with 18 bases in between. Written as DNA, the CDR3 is TGTGCCAGTAGAAGTGGGCGGGAAGGCGGAGATACGCAGTATTTT. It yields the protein CASRSGREGGDTQYF.

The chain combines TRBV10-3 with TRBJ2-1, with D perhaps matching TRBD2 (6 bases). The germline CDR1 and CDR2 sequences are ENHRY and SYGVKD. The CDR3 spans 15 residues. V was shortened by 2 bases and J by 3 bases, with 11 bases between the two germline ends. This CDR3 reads CAISEGATSYNEQFF. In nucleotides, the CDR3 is TGTGCCATCAGTGAGGGGGCGACTAGCTACAATGAGCAGTTCTTC.

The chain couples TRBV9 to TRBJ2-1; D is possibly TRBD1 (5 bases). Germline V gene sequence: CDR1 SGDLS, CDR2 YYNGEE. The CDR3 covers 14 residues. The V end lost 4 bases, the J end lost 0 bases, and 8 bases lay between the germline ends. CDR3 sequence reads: CASSSRDSYNEQFF. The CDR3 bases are TGTGCCAGCAGCTCCAGGGACTCCTACAATGAGCAGTTCTTC. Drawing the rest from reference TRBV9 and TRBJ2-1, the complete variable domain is DSGVTQTPKHLITATGQRVTLRCSPRSGDLSVYWYQQSLDQGLQFLIQYYNGEERAKGNILERFSAQQFPDLHSELNLSSLELGDSALYFCASSSRDSYNEQFFGPGTRLTVL.

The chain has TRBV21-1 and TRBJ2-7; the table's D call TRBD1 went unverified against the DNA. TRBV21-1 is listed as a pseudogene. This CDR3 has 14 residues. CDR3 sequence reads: CASSKVPGIYEQYF. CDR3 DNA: TGTGCCAGCAGCAAAGTCCCAGGAATCTACGAGCAGTACTTC.

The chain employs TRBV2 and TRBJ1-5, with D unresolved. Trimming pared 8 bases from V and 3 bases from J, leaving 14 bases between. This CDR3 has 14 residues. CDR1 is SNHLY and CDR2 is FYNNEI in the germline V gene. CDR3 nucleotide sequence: TGTGCCAGCTCAATCCCCGGTTCCAATCAGCCCCAGCATTTT. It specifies CASSIPGSNQPQHF.

The CDR3 DNA sequence: TGTGCCAGCTCACCTGGACAGGGGGGTGAGACCCAGTACTTC. Its translation: CASSPGQGGETQYF. This chain links TRBV18 with TRBJ2-5, with 10 bases aligning to TRBD1. The trim removed 3 bases at V and 5 bases at J, leaving 3 bases unmatched. The germline CDR1 and CDR2 sequences are KGHSH and LQKENI. This CDR3 has 14 amino acids.

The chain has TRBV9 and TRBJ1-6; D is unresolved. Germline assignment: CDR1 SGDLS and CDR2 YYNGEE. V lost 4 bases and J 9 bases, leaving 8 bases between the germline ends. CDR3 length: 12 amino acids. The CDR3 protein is CASSLPSSPLHF. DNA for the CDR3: TGTGCCAGCAGCCTCCCGAGTTCACCCCTCCACTTT.

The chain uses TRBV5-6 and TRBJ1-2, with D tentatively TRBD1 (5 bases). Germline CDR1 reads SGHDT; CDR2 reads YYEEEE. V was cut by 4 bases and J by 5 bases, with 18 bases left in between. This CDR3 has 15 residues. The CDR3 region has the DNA TGTGCCAGCAGCCGTACAGACAGCCGCTATTATGGCTACACCTTC. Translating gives CASSRTDSRYYGYTF. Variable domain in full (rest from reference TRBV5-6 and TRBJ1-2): DAGVTQSPTHLIKTRGQQVTLRCSPKSGHDTVSWYQQALGQGPQFIFQYYEEEERQRGNFPDRFSGHQFPNYSSELNVNALLLGDSALYLCASSRTDSRYYGYTFGSGTRLTVV.

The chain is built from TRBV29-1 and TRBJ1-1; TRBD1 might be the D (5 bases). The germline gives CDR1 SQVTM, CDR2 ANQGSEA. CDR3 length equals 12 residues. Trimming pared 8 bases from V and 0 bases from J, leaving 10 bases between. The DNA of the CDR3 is TGCAGCAGCGGGGCCTTGAACACTGAAGCTTTCTTT. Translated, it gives CSSGALNTEAFF.

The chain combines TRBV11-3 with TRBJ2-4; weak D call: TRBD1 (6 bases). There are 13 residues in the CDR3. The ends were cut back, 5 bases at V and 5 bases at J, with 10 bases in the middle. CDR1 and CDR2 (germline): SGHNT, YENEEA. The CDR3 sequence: CASSGQPQNIQYF. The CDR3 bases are TGTGCCAGCAGCGGACAGCCGCAAAACATTCAGTACTTC.

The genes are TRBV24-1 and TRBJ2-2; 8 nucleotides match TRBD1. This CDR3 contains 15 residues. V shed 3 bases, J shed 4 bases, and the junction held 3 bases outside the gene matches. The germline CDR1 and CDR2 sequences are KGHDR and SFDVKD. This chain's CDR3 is CATSDHGQGTGELFF. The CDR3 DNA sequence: TGTGCCACCAGTGATCACGGACAGGGCACCGGGGAGCTGTTTTTT.